A single sample gave rise to the 30 T cell receptor beta chains below, sequenced in a study of T cells in women clearing cervical HPV infection. Method: immunoSEQ multiplex PCR; TCRdb's copy keeps in-frame clones and lacks some. The repertoire shows tens of thousands of clones; the top ten hold about 0.97%. Sequenced sample: blood buffy coat. Source of these receptors: a woman between 18 and 75 years old with a cervical HPV16 infection that either progressed to CIN3+ or cleared (not recorded which).

A note on this clone: The read terminates 3 residues before the CDR3 end, so the remaining end is supplied by the germline J gene. The rearrangement joins TRBV28 to TRBJ2-3; D is perhaps TRBD1 (6 bases). This CDR3 has 13 residues. Germline V gene sequence: CDR1 MDHEN, CDR2 SYDVKM. This chain's CDR3 is CASSTGSNQPQYF. The covered CDR3 bases are TGTGCCAGCAGTACAGGGTCAAATCAGCCG.

As for this clone: The CDR3 extends 3 residues past the end of the read, so its final part is completed from the germline J gene. The rearrangement links TRBV5-4 to TRBJ2-2; no clear D gene. The CDR3 has 13 amino acids. The V gene's germline CDR1 is SGHNT and CDR2 YYREEE (reference sequence). The ends were cut back, 4 bases at V and 2 bases at J, with 6 bases in the middle. CDR3 in amino acids: CASSPFNTGELFF. The CDR3 DNA, read in part, is TGTGCCAGCAGCCCCTTTAACACCGGGGAG.

As regards this clone: The read stops 3 residues short of the end of the CDR3; the missing end is completed from the germline J gene. The chain uses TRBV14 and TRBJ2-4; D not certain. The CDR3 runs 12 residues. In germline, CDR1 is SGHDN, CDR2 FVKESK. This chain's CDR3 is CASSQERGSQYF. CDR3 bases read: TGTGCCAGCAGCCAAGAGCGCGGCTCT.

On this clone itself: The sequence runs out 3 residues before the end of the CDR3; the remainder is reconstructed from the germline J gene. The rearrangement uses TRBV20-1 and TRBJ2-3, with D unresolved. Trimming cost V 0 bases and J 0 bases, with 13 bases left between them. From germline, CDR1 is DFQATT and CDR2 SNEGSKA (reference sequence). CDR3 length: 16 amino acids. Here the CDR3 reads CSARDPRGWSTDTQYF. The sequenced part of the CDR3 DNA is TGCAGTGCTAGAGACCCCCGCGGATGGAGCACAGATACG.

With regard to this clone: The read is 3 residues too short to cover the CDR3 end, so that end is filled in from the germline J gene. The chain carries TRBV19 and TRBJ1-5; D is perhaps TRBD1 (5 bases). The germline V gene has CDR1 LNHDA and CDR2 SQIVND (reference sequence). The V end was cut by 5 bases, the J end by 0 bases, with 14 bases between. This CDR3 has 16 residues. The sequenced CDR3 bases are TGTGCCAGTAGTCCGAAGGGGCCTTATAGCAATCAGCCC. This gives the protein CASSPKGPYSNQP. The whole CDR3 protein is CASSPKGPYSNQPQHF.

Worth noting for this clone: The CDR3 end falls 3 residues outside the read, so it is completed with the germline J gene. The chain combines TRBV19 with TRBJ1-6; D is undetermined. Trimming cost V 10 bases and J 0 bases, with 13 bases left between them. There are 15 residues in the CDR3. In germline, CDR1 is LNHDA, CDR2 SQIVND (reference sequence). CDR3 region: CATSRTPSYNSPLHF. The sequenced part of the CDR3 DNA is TGTGCCACCTCCAGAACCCCCTCCTATAATTCACCC.

The CDR3: CSPQRQGGYNEQFF. CDR3 bases read: TGCAGTCCCCAGAGACAGGGCGGGTACAATGAG. This rearrangement joins TRBV20-1 to TRBJ2-1; 7 nucleotides align to TRBD1. The sequenced fragment ends 3 residues before the CDR3 boundary, so the rest is inferred from the germline J gene. Germline CDR1 reads DFQATT; CDR2 reads SNEGSKA (reference sequence). Trimming removed 8 bases from V and 4 bases from J; junction bases left unmatched: 11. This CDR3 region has 14 residues.

Concerning this clone itself: The CDR3 is cut off 3 residues early in the read; its end comes from the germline J gene. The chain joins TRBV5-1 to TRBJ2-3; D not certain. The CDR3 contains 16 residues. Germline V gene data show CDR1 as SGHRS and CDR2 as YFSETQ. V lost 1 base and J lost 4, with 16 bases in between. The sequenced part of the CDR3 DNA is TGCGCCAGCAGCTTGAAGCCAGGCCAGCCCCCAGATACG. Its protein is CASSLKPGQPPDT. The whole CDR3 is CASSLKPGQPPDTQYF.

Note on this clone: The CDR3 end lies 3 residues beyond the end of the read and is filled in from the germline J gene. The V gene is TRBV12-5, the J gene TRBJ2-3; D ambiguous. Trimming took off 6 bases at V and 5 bases at J, with 6 bases between the two ends. The CDR3 is 11 residues long. Germline values: CDR1 LGHNT, CDR2 FRNRAP. Partial CDR3 DNA: TGTGCTAGTGGCGCCAGAGATACG. Translated, it gives CASGARDT. The entire CDR3 is CASGARDTQYF.

Concerning this clone: The sequence runs out 3 residues before the end of the CDR3; the remainder is reconstructed from the germline J gene. The chain carries TRBV6-1 and TRBJ2-3, with 8 bases aligning to TRBD2. V shed 2 bases and J 4 bases; nucleotides not matched to a gene: 5. CDR3 length: 15 residues. In germline, CDR1 is MNHNS, CDR2 SASEGT. CDR3 region: CASSERAGGADTQYF. The DNA read from the CDR3 is TGTGCCAGCAGTGAACGGGCGGGGGGAGCAGATACG.

As to this clone: The read comes to an end 3 residues before the CDR3 does, leaving the germline J gene to fill in the end. J is TRBJ2-4 and V is TRBV20-1, with 9 positions matching TRBD1. This CDR3 region has 18 residues. Trimming removed 6 bases from V and 0 bases from J; junction bases left unmatched: 15. Germline V gene lookup returns CDR1 DFQATT and CDR2 SNEGSKA (reference sequence). The CDR3 region is CSAYPGQGRRRAKNIQYF. The CDR3 bases that were read are TGCAGTGCCTATCCGGGACAGGGAAGGAGAAGAGCCAAAAACATT.

Points on this clone: One end of the junction does not line up with germline, which may come from a read error. Read sequence stops 3 residues before the CDR3 end, and the germline J gene provides the missing end. Other nucleotide sequences from this sample produce the same CDR3. The J gene is TRBJ1-3, the V gene TRBV2, with unresolved D. The CDR3 contains 14 residues. CDR1 is SNHLY, CDR2 FYNNEI, per germline. CDR3 bases read: TGTGCCAGCAGTCCCGGGGTGAAAGGAAACACG. Protein product: CASSPGVKGNT. The entire CDR3 reads CASSPGVKGNTIYF. The full variable domain, in which reference TRBV2 and TRBJ1-3 provide the parts outside the CDR3, is EPEVTQTPSHQVTQMGQEVILRCVPISNHLYFYWYRQILGQKVEFLVSFYNNEISEKSEIFDDQFSVERPDGSNFTLKIRSTKLEDSAMYFCASSPGVKGNTIYFGEGSWLTVV.

Of note for this clone: The read halts 3 residues ahead of the CDR3 end, with the missing end drawn from the germline J gene. The rearrangement links TRBV6-1 to TRBJ2-1; 11 bases agree with TRBD2. The V and J ends lost 3 bases and 6 bases, in that order; junction bases with no gene match: 4. Germline V gene sequence: CDR1 MNHNS, CDR2 SASEGT. The CDR3 sequence is 15 residues long. The CDR3: CASSERGLAVNEQFF. CDR3 DNA, as far as it was read: TGTGCCAGCAGTGAGAGGGGACTAGCGGTCAATGAG.

For this clone: The missing CDR3 end, 3 residues past where the read stops, is filled in from the germline J gene. The chain links TRBV5-1 to TRBJ2-7; 10 bases are shared with TRBD1. The length of the CDR3 is 14 residues. V was clipped by 4 bases and J by 3 bases; unmatched bases: 4. The germline CDR1 and CDR2 sequences are SGHRS and YFSETQ. CDR3 DNA, as far as it was read: TGCGCCAGCAGCCTACGGGACAGGGGCTACGAG. This sequence encodes CASSLRDRGYE. The full CDR3 sequence reads CASSLRDRGYEQYF.

As to this clone: The missing CDR3 end, 3 residues past where the read stops, is filled in from the germline J gene. The chain is built from TRBV7-2 and TRBJ2-7; D is uncertain. This CDR3 is 15 amino acids long. The V end was cut by 4 bases, the J end by 0 bases, with 13 bases between. Per germline, CDR1 SGHTA and CDR2 FQGNSA. CDR3 DNA (partial): TGTGCCAGCAGCTACCTCCCGACTCCCTCCTACGAG. Translated: CASSYLPTPSYE. The whole CDR3 sequence is CASSYLPTPSYEQYF.

Notes on this clone: Read sequence stops 3 residues before the CDR3 end, and the germline J gene provides the missing end. The chain joins TRBV4-2 to TRBJ2-7, with 7 bases identical to TRBD2. The trim removed 0 bases at V and 4 bases at J, leaving 6 bases unmatched. The CDR3 has 15 residues. From germline, CDR1 is LGHNA and CDR2 YNFKEQ. Incomplete CDR3 DNA: TGTGCCAGCAGCCAAGATTTGGCGGGGGAATACGAG. It translates to CASSQDLAGEYE. The whole CDR3 is CASSQDLAGEYEQYF.

Points on this clone: The sequenced fragment ends 3 residues before the CDR3 boundary, so the rest is inferred from the germline J gene. V is TRBV7-6 and J is TRBJ2-2; possibly TRBD1 for D (6 bases). The CDR3 has 14 amino acids. Germline V gives CDR1 SGHVS, CDR2 FNYEAQ. The CDR3 sequence is CASSSRQAGEKLFF. Partial CDR3 DNA: TGTGCCAGCAGCTCACGACAGGCTGGTGAAAAG.

Details on this clone: The read ends 3 residues before the CDR3 terminus; that terminus is restored from the germline J gene. The chain has TRBV4-2 and TRBJ1-6; possible D gene TRBD1, 5 bases. Germline V gives CDR1 LGHNA, CDR2 YNFKEQ. The CDR3 is 13 amino acids. Trimming cost V 4 bases and J 10 bases, with 11 bases left between them. This CDR3 reads CASSPSQVSPLHF. The DNA read from the CDR3 is TGTGCCAGCAGCCCTTCACAGGTATCACCC.

About this clone itself: The DNA ends 3 residues before the CDR3 does, and the rest of the CDR3 is filled in from the germline J gene. The chain recombines TRBV30 with TRBJ1-6, with TRBD1 identical over 7 bases. Germline trimming cut 7 bases from V and 0 bases from J; bases unmatched to any gene: 6. The CDR3 totals 15 residues. In germline, CDR1 is GTSNPN, CDR2 SVGIG (reference sequence). The CDR3: CAFSTGSSYNSPLHF. The DNA read from the CDR3 is TGTGCCTTCTCGACAGGGAGCTCCTATAATTCACCC. The entire variable domain, with the rest obtained from reference TRBV30 and TRBJ1-6, is as follows: SQTIHQWPATLVQPVGSPLSLECTVEGTSNPNLYWYRQAAGRGLQLLFYSVGIGQISSEVPQNLSASRPQDRQFILSSKKLLLSDSGFYLCAFSTGSSYNSPLHFGNGTRLTVT.

A note on this clone: The read terminates 3 residues ahead of where the CDR3 ends, so the germline J gene completes it. V and J are TRBV5-5 and TRBJ2-3; unclear D gene. Germline values: CDR1 SGHKS, CDR2 YYEKEE (reference sequence). This CDR3 spans 12 amino acids. CDR3 region: CASSLGLTTQYF. The DNA read from the CDR3 is TGTGCCAGCAGCTTAGGGCTTACCACG.

Turning to this clone: The CDR3 end is not reached by the read, which stops 3 residues before it; the germline J gene fills it in. The chain employs TRBV11-3 and TRBJ2-2; TRBD1 matches at 9 bases. The CDR3 is 15 amino acids. The ends lost 2 bases at V and 5 bases at J; junction bases unmatched: 3. The germline V gene encodes CDR1 SGHNT and CDR2 YENEEA. The chain's CDR3 is CASSLTTGGTGELFF. Partial CDR3 DNA: TGTGCCAGCAGCTTAACGACAGGGGGGACCGGGGAG.

Comment on this clone: The read ends 3 residues before the CDR3 terminus; that terminus is restored from the germline J gene. This same CDR3 is encoded by further DNA sequences in the sample. The chain joins TRBV6-1 to TRBJ1-3; the D gene is possibly TRBD1 (5 bases). This CDR3 is built from 13 residues. In germline, CDR1 is MNHNS, CDR2 SASEGT. The CDR3 sequence: CASSEVTGRTIYF. CDR3 bases read: TGTGCCAGCAGTGAAGTAACAGGCCGCACG.

Notes on this clone: The read is 3 residues too short to cover the CDR3 end, so that end is filled in from the germline J gene. This chain uses TRBV18 with TRBJ2-7, with D tentatively TRBD1 or TRBD2 (5 bases each). Germline CDR1 KGHSH, CDR2 LQKENI. Trimming removed 2 bases from V and 0 bases from J, with 11 bases in between. This CDR3 spans 15 amino acids. The sequenced CDR3 bases are TGTGCCAGCTCACCAAGCGCAGGGAGCTCCTACGAG. This translates into CASSPSAGSSYE. The entire CDR3 reads CASSPSAGSSYEQYF.

As for this clone: The read falls 3 residues short of the CDR3 end, and the missing part is taken from the germline J gene. The rearrangement links TRBV20-1 to TRBJ1-2; weak D call: TRBD1 (5 bases). The CDR3 covers 17 residues. Germline V gene lookup returns CDR1 DFQATT and CDR2 SNEGSKA (reference sequence). Trimming stripped 5 bases from V and 1 base from J, with 23 bases between. The CDR3 spells CSAEVRDLLLHNYGYTF. The covered CDR3 bases are TGCAGTGCTGAAGTACGGGACTTACTTCTCCATAACTATGGC.

Regarding this clone: Germline and junction disagree at one end, which may indicate a read error. The CDR3 end is not reached by the read, which stops 3 residues before it; the germline J gene fills it in. Other DNA sequences in this sample translate to the same CDR3. The rearrangement joins TRBV19 to TRBJ1-3; D ambiguous. Germline CDR1 reads LNHDA; CDR2 reads SQIVND (reference sequence). The CDR3 consists of 14 residues. The CDR3 DNA, read in part, is TGTGCCAGTAGTATATCAGGAAGTCGAAACACG. Translating gives CASSISGSRNT. The CDR3 reads in full as CASSISGSRNTIYF.

Concerning this clone: The read stops 3 residues short of the end of the CDR3; the missing end is completed from the germline J gene. This chain uses TRBV29-1 with TRBJ2-1; D ambiguous. The CDR3 loop spans 11 amino acids. V lost 7 bases and J 6 bases, leaving 10 bases between the germline ends. Germline V gives CDR1 SQVTM, CDR2 ANQGSEA. CDR3 bases read: TGCAGCGGGGCCTGGCTCAATGAG. Amino acids: CSGAWLNE. In full, the CDR3 is CSGAWLNEQFF.

Points on this clone: The read is 3 residues too short to cover the CDR3 end, so that end is filled in from the germline J gene. V is TRBV10-2 and J is TRBJ1-2; no clear D gene. Germline V gene lookup returns CDR1 WSHSY and CDR2 SAAADI. The V and J ends lost 6 bases and 4 bases respectively, with 6 bases between them. The CDR3 is 11 residues long. CDR3 DNA, as far as it was read: TGCGCCAGCAGCACGGGCTATGGC. As protein: CASSTGYG. In full, the CDR3 is CASSTGYGYTF.

A word on this clone: The sequenced fragment ends 3 residues before the CDR3 boundary, so the rest is inferred from the germline J gene. The gene calls are TRBV19 and TRBJ1-5; 9 bases match TRBD1. J lost 5 bases, V lost 5 bases, and 4 bases had no gene match. Germline-derived CDR1 and CDR2 are LNHDA and SQIVND (reference sequence). There are 14 residues in the CDR3. This CDR3 is CASSPTGGYQPQHF. Incomplete CDR3 DNA: TGTGCCAGTAGTCCGACAGGGGGGTATCAGCCC.

As to this clone: The observed sequence ends 3 residues before the CDR3 terminus, with the missing tail filled in from the germline J gene. This chain uses TRBV18 with TRBJ1-6; D uncertain. The V end was cut by 3 bases, the J end by 10 bases, with 16 bases between. The CDR3 totals 15 residues. Germline CDR1 reads KGHSH; CDR2 reads LQKENI. The covered CDR3 bases are TGTGCCAGCTCACCCCGGGTGGATCGAAGCTCACCC. This sequence encodes CASSPRVDRSSP. The whole CDR3 protein is CASSPRVDRSSPLHF. The full variable domain, completed using reference TRBV18 and TRBJ1-6, is NAGVMQNPRHLVRRRGQEARLRCSPMKGHSHVYWYRQLPEEGLKFMVYLQKENIIDESGMPKERFSAEFPKEGPSILRIQQVVRGDSAAYFCASSPRVDRSSPLHFGNGTRLTVT.

Note on this clone: The CDR3 goes on 3 residues after the read ends, and that part is filled in from the germline J gene. The chain combines TRBV20-1 with TRBJ2-7, with TRBD1 as a possible D gene (6 bases). The CDR3 runs to 15 residues. Germline CDR1 DFQATT, CDR2 SNEGSKA (reference sequence). The germline V and J ends were trimmed by 0 bases and 0 bases, with 12 bases remaining between them. This CDR3 reads CSARETGSPSYEQYF. The part of the CDR3 DNA that was read is TGCAGTGCTAGAGAAACAGGGTCCCCCTCCTACGAG.